This T cell receptor beta chain was sequenced for a study of blood T cell repertoires in COVID-19. Study information: Sites across the United States, Italy and Spain contributed samples from acute and convalescent COVID-19. Sources were T cells, B-cell-depleted T cells, or PBMCs; the material itself was cDNA or gDNA.

Original handling: It was from reference gene primer amplification that nucleated cell counts were estimated. This table comes from immunoSEQ multiplex PCR, and its TCRdb copy is limited to in-frame clones, with some not included. V, J and clone size were drawn from that table, and D and trimming were deduced from the DNA. The sample has about 100,000 clones; around 74% are singletons. CDR1 SQVTM and CDR2 ANQGSEA come from the germline V gene. Trimming took 7 bases from V and 4 from J; bases not matched to a gene: 8. This CDR3 has 13 residues. Sequenced: peripheral blood. This TCR came from a woman of 80 years or more with active or convalescent COVID-19. The chain employs TRBV29-1 and TRBJ2-5; the match to TRBD2 covers 8 bases. CDR3 coding DNA: TGCAGCGGCACCGGGACTAGGGGAGAGACCCAGTACTTC. This gives the protein CSGTGTRGETQYF.